This T cell receptor beta chain was profiled in a study of blood T cell repertoires in COVID-19. About the research overall: Material from acute and convalescent COVID-19 was sourced from the United States, Italy and Spain. PBMCs, B-cell-depleted T cells, or T cells were the source of the cDNA or gDNA that made up the material.

Authors' data handling: Reference gene primer amplification yielded estimated nucleated cell counts. The data were produced by immunoSEQ multiplex PCR, yet TCRdb's version contains in-frame clones alone and is incomplete. Clone size and the V and J calls come from that table; the DNA yielded D and trimming. The profile shows 380,000 or so clones, roughly four fifths of them singletons. Germline loops: CDR1 MNHEY, CDR2 SVGAGI. The V end was cut by 5 bases, the J end by 4 bases, with 17 bases between. The CDR3 spans 15 residues. The specimen sequenced was peripheral blood. The sequence was collected from a human donor with acute or convalescent COVID-19. The donor label of this sample is uncertain. The chain is built from TRBV6-5 and TRBJ1-1; D remains unclear. The CDR3 coding sequence is TGTGCCAGCAGTAGATGGGCCATGTTGTCCACTGAAGCTTTCTTT. Translating it yields CASSRWAMLSTEAFF.